Following are 22 T cell receptor beta chains from one sample sequenced in a study of cytomegalovirus exposure and HLA in healthy donors (dated by TCRdb to 2016 to 2017). Receptor libraries were prepared by the immunoSEQ multiplex PCR assay. For the multiplex PCR, a mixture combining 60 forward primers for TCR Vbeta segments and 13 reverse primers for TCR Jbeta segments was used. Here the immuneACCESS table is served through TCRdb, limited to in-frame sequences with V and J called. Missing clones are a known gap in these copies; in checked studies unresolved V genes cover under half, and the rest lacks a known reason. The sample table contains roughly 120,000 clones; only one count was recorded for over 60% of them. The ten largest account for approximately 5.5% of the sample. Sequences were obtained from PBMCs. Every receptor here comes from a man between 18 and 29 years old in good health and CMV-seropositive.

This chain links TRBV7-5 with TRBJ2-1; the D call TRBD1 from the table was never checked on the DNA. TRBV7-5 is described as a pseudogene. The CDR3 loop spans 15 amino acids. CDR3 in amino acids: CVRSCGTGHYNEQFF. In DNA, the CDR3 is TGTGTCAGAAGTTGCGGGACAGGACACTACAATGAGCAGTTCTTC.

This chain connects TRBV6-5 to TRBJ1-5; D gene unclear. V was trimmed by 6 bases and J by 1 base, leaving 13 bases between them. The germline V gene has CDR1 MNHEY and CDR2 SVGAGI. CDR3 length: 15 residues. CDR3 nucleotide sequence: TGTGCCAGCAGCCCCAGTTTTTTGAGCAATCAGCCCCAGCATTTT. Translating gives CASSPSFLSNQPQHF.

This clone was seen a single time. The CDR3 reads CASSEWSGVADTQYF. CDR3 sequence (DNA): TGCGCCAGCAGTGAGTGGTCAGGGGTCGCAGATACGCAGTATTTT. The V and J genes are TRBV10-1 and TRBJ2-3; possibly TRBD1 for D (6 bases). CDR1 is WNHNN and CDR2 is SYGVQD in the germline V gene (reference sequence). Between the trimmed V and J ends, which lost 1 base and 4 bases, there was a span of 12 bases. The CDR3 has 15 amino acids.

V and J are TRBV12-5 and TRBJ2-7; TRBD1 is a possible D gene (7 bases). CDR1 and CDR2 from the germline V gene are LGHNT and FRNRAP. Trimming shortened V by 6 bases and J by 2 bases, and 14 bases separated the two germline ends. This CDR3 contains 14 residues. DNA for the CDR3: TGTGCTAGTGGCCCGACAGGGAGGACCTACGAGCAGTACTTC. As protein: CASGPTGRTYEQYF.

The rearrangement uses TRBV28 and TRBJ2-1; 7 bases match TRBD1. CDR1 is MDHEN, CDR2 SYDVKM, per germline. The CDR3 is made up of 16 amino acids. V shed 3 bases, J shed 3 bases, and the junction held 8 bases outside the gene matches. The CDR3 DNA follows: TGTGCCAGCAGTTTCGATAAGGGGACAGACTACAATGAGCAGTTCTTC. Translating it yields CASSFDKGTDYNEQFF.

A few counts support this clone. The CDR3 region is CASQPGTTYNTGELFF. Here the CDR3 DNA reads TGTGCCAGTCAGCCGGGGACAACTTATAACACCGGGGAGCTGTTTTTT. The chain employs TRBV2 and TRBJ2-2, with D perhaps TRBD1 (6 bases). The germline CDR1 and CDR2 sequences are SNHLY and FYNNEI. The V and J ends lost 9 bases and 2 bases respectively, with 19 bases between them. CDR3 length: 16 amino acids.

This chain connects TRBV27 to TRBJ2-3, with D perhaps TRBD2 (5 bases). CDR3 length: 15 amino acids. V lost 4 bases to trimming and J lost 2 bases, with 13 bases between them. CDR1 and CDR2 from the germline V gene are MNHEY and SMNVEV (reference sequence). The CDR3, as DNA: TGTGCCAGCAGTTCGGCGGGCGGTATCACAGATACGCAGTATTTT. It translates to CASSSAGGITDTQYF.

This sequence joins TRBV27 and TRBJ1-6, with 7 bases lining up with TRBD1. V lost 4 bases and J lost 9; bases outside the gene matches: 9. There are 15 residues in the CDR3. From germline, CDR1 is MNHEY and CDR2 SMNVEV (reference sequence). CDR3 residues: CASSSGQLLTSPLHF. The CDR3 bases are TGTGCCAGCAGTTCGGGACAGTTGTTAACTTCACCCCTCCACTTT.

This clone was found a few times. This rearrangement joins TRBV5-1 to TRBJ2-6; D might be TRBD1 (5 bases). The CDR3 contains 17 residues. The ends were cut back, 5 bases at V and 1 base at J, with 16 bases in the middle. Germline V lookup: CDR1 SGHRS, CDR2 YFSETQ. The CDR3 here is CASRWGVSPSGANVLTF. CDR3 nucleotides: TGCGCCAGCAGATGGGGCGTTTCACCTTCTGGGGCCAACGTCCTGACTTTC.

This clone has a handful of counts. The chain is built from TRBV4-1 and TRBJ2-7; TRBD2 aligns across 9 bases. V gave up 1 base and J gave up 5 bases; unmatched junction bases: 9. Germline V gene data show CDR1 as MGHRA and CDR2 as YSYEKL. The length of the CDR3 is 16 residues. This CDR3 is CASSQVDLGLAHEQYF. In nucleotides, the CDR3 is TGCGCCAGCAGCCAAGTTGATCTGGGACTAGCACACGAGCAGTACTTC.

The chain joins TRBV29-1 to TRBJ1-2; D uncertain. Germline lookup yields CDR1 SQVTM and CDR2 ANQGSEA. The CDR3 is made up of 16 amino acids. V gave up 0 bases and J gave up 4 bases, with 18 bases separating them. CDR3 loop: CSVEEPLKPPGYGYTF. For the CDR3, the DNA is TGCAGCGTTGAAGAACCGCTGAAACCCCCGGGCTATGGCTACACCTTC.

The rearrangement joins TRBV7-9 to TRBJ2-5; TRBD2 matches 13 bases. Trimming at V came to 4 bases and at J to 2 bases, leaving 7 bases not matched to a gene. The CDR3 length is 17 residues. Germline CDR1 SEHNR, CDR2 FQNEAQ (reference sequence). The CDR3 region is CASSSPTSGGLQETQYF. The CDR3 coding sequence is TGTGCCAGCAGCTCGCCGACTAGCGGGGGGTTACAAGAGACCCAGTACTTC.

The chain recombines TRBV5-6 with TRBJ2-1, with 11 bases that match TRBD1. The CDR3 contains 19 residues. The trim removed 0 bases at V and 0 bases at J, leaving 8 bases unmatched. Germline-derived CDR1 and CDR2 are SGHDT and YYEEEE. The CDR3 region is CASSLVGQGALSSYNEQFF. CDR3 nucleotides: TGTGCCAGCAGCTTGGTCGGACAGGGGGCCCTAAGCTCCTACAATGAGCAGTTCTTC.

V gene TRBV19 combines with J gene TRBJ1-4; TRBD1 agrees at 9 bases. The germline V gene encodes CDR1 LNHDA and CDR2 SQIVND (reference sequence). This CDR3 has 14 residues. V was pared by 5 bases and J by 8 bases, with 6 bases of the junction left unmatched. CDR3 nucleotide sequence: TGTGCCAGTAGTTGGGACAGGGTGGACGAAAAACTGTTTTTT. It yields the protein CASSWDRVDEKLFF.

This chain connects TRBV27 to TRBJ2-7; D might be TRBD2 (5 bases). The ends were cut back, 4 bases at V and 3 bases at J, with 22 bases in the middle. The CDR3 is made up of 17 amino acids. Germline-derived CDR1 and CDR2 are MNHEY and SMNVEV (reference sequence). The CDR3 here is CASSSFPDLARDYEQYF. The CDR3 DNA follows: TGTGCCAGCAGTTCTTTCCCCGACTTAGCGAGAGACTACGAGCAGTACTTC.

This clone was recorded a few times. The gene calls are TRBV6-6 and TRBJ2-7, with a tentative D call TRBD2 (5 bases). Germline values: CDR1 MNHNY, CDR2 SVGAGI (reference sequence). This CDR3 is 11 amino acids long. Trimming removed 8 bases at V and 4 bases at J, with 9 bases between. The CDR3 DNA is TGTGCCAGCCTAGCTGCGTACGAGCAGTACTTC. The encoded protein is CASLAAYEQYF.

The CDR3 loop is CASSRSPQGAHTGELFF. As DNA, the CDR3 is TGTGCCAGTAGCCGAAGTCCGCAGGGGGCGCATACCGGGGAGCTGTTTTTT. The chain links TRBV19 to TRBJ2-2, with 8 nucleotides matching TRBD1. The germline V gene encodes CDR1 LNHDA and CDR2 SQIVND (reference sequence). The CDR3 has 17 amino acids. V was clipped by 6 bases and J by 5 bases; unmatched bases: 14.

This chain links TRBV28 with TRBJ2-7, with 10 bases lining up with TRBD1. The V gene's germline CDR1 is MDHEN and CDR2 SYDVKM. The CDR3 runs 12 residues. J gave up 11 bases and V 4 bases, and 5 bases lay outside the gene matches. CDR3 region: CASSSLGQGKYF. The CDR3 DNA follows: TGTGCCAGCAGTTCCCTGGGACAGGGGAAGTACTTC.

The chain carries TRBV6-5 and TRBJ2-2, with TRBD2 matching over 11 bases. Germline CDR1 and CDR2: MNHEY and SVGAGI. V dropped 5 bases and J dropped 2; count of bases not matched to a gene: 1. The CDR3 spans 15 residues. In DNA form, the CDR3 reads TGTGCCAGCAGTCTAGCGGGGGGAAACACCGGGGAGCTGTTTTTT. This gives the protein CASSLAGGNTGELFF.

The gene calls are TRBV2 and TRBJ1-2; no clear D. This CDR3 spans 11 amino acids. Trimming removed 6 bases at V and 5 bases at J, with 7 bases between. Germline assignment: CDR1 SNHLY and CDR2 FYNNEI. The CDR3 protein is CASSPTYGYTF. The CDR3 coding sequence is TGTGCCAGCAGCCCGACTTATGGCTACACCTTC.

The gene calls are TRBV25-1 and TRBJ2-5; D possibly corresponds to TRBD1 (5 bases). Trimming removed 4 bases from V and 2 bases from J, with 14 bases in between. Germline V lookup: CDR1 MGHDK, CDR2 SYGVNS. The CDR3 is 15 residues long. The CDR3 protein is CASSGDSNLQETQYF. For the CDR3, the DNA is TGTGCCAGCAGTGGCGACAGCAATCTACAAGAGACCCAGTACTTC. Looking up the rest from reference TRBV25-1 and TRBJ2-5 gives the full variable domain: EADIYQTPRYLVIGTGKKITLECSQTMGHDKMYWYQQDPGMELHLIHYSYGVNSTEKGDLSSESTVSRIRTEHFPLTLESARPSHTSQYLCASSGDSNLQETQYFGPGTRLLVL.

The rearrangement uses TRBV9 and TRBJ1-5; TRBD1 matches at 10 bases. This CDR3 spans 15 amino acids. The trim removed 3 bases at V and 9 bases at J, leaving 9 bases unmatched. Germline loops: CDR1 SGDLS, CDR2 YYNGEE. DNA for the CDR3: TGTGCCAGCAGCGGCGACAGGGGGCGTCCAGGGCCCCAGCATTTT. Its protein is CASSGDRGRPGPQHF.